The 24 T cell receptor beta chains below were found in one sample sequenced in a study of blood T cell repertoires in COVID-19. Clones were read by immunoSEQ multiplex PCR, and TCRdb kept only the in-frame ones, dropping some. The repertoire consists of some 70,000 clones, with approximately 92% occurring once and the leading ten covering 7% to 10%. The sequenced sample was peripheral blood. All receptors derive from a man in his fifties or sixties with active COVID-19.

The chain has TRBV10-1 and TRBJ2-7, with 9 bases identical to TRBD1. The length of the CDR3 is 15 residues. Germline V gene lookup returns CDR1 WNHNN and CDR2 SYGVQD (reference sequence). V lost 3 bases to trimming and J lost 4 bases; unmatched junction nucleotides: 7. The CDR3 protein is CASSDSRTGAYEQYF. Written as DNA, the CDR3 is TGCGCCAGCAGTGATTCCCGGACAGGGGCATACGAGCAGTACTTC.

The chain is built from TRBV5-4 and TRBJ2-5; 10 bases are shared with TRBD2. Germline CDR1 reads SGHNT; CDR2 reads YYREEE (reference sequence). The CDR3 is 16 residues long. Losses at the gene ends were 2 bases for V and 4 bases for J; bases not matched to a gene: 8. CDR3 residues: CASSFRSSGGGETQYF. The CDR3 nucleotides are TGTGCCAGCAGCTTTCGGTCTAGCGGGGGCGGAGAGACCCAGTACTTC.

The V gene is TRBV29-1, the J gene TRBJ1-1; no reliable D call. The V gene's germline CDR1 is SQVTM and CDR2 ANQGSEA. This CDR3 is built from 14 residues. Trimming removed 1 base at V and 1 base at J, with 10 bases between. The CDR3 DNA follows: TGCAGCGTTGAAGCCCGTTTGTCGAACACTGAAGCTTTCTTT. Amino acids: CSVEARLSNTEAFF.

The chain carries TRBV5-5 and TRBJ1-5; 10 bases fit TRBD1. CDR1 is SGHKS and CDR2 is YYEKEE in the germline V gene (reference sequence). The CDR3 totals 15 residues. The J segment lost 6 bases and the V segment lost 4 bases, leaving 7 bases of the junction unmatched. The CDR3 bases are TGTGCCAGCAGCCCATGGACAGGGGGAATTCAGCCCCAGCATTTT. Translated: CASSPWTGGIQPQHF.

This chain uses TRBV5-1 with TRBJ1-1, with 8 nucleotides matching TRBD1. Per the germline V gene, CDR1 is SGHRS and CDR2 is YFSETQ. The CDR3 consists of 14 residues. V was pared by 4 bases and J by 4 bases, with 6 bases of the junction left unmatched. CDR3 DNA sequence: TGCGCCAGCAGCCCACAGGGGGGGAGCACTGAAGCTTTCTTT. It translates to CASSPQGGSTEAFF.

The chain combines TRBV9 with TRBJ1-1; D gene ambiguous. The V end was cut by 3 bases, the J end by 3 bases, with 9 bases between. CDR1 SGDLS and CDR2 YYNGEE come from the germline V gene. This CDR3 spans 13 amino acids. CDR3 sequence (DNA): TGTGCCAGCAGCGCATACATGGACACTGAAGCTTTCTTT. This encodes CASSAYMDTEAFF.

This chain uses TRBV6-5 with TRBJ2-1, with 8 bases that match TRBD2. The germline V gene encodes CDR1 MNHEY and CDR2 SVGAGI. This CDR3 contains 15 residues. The J segment lost 2 bases and the V segment lost 5 bases, leaving 5 bases of the junction unmatched. DNA for the CDR3: TGTGCCAGCAGTACAGCGGGGGTCCCCTACAATGAGCAGTTCTTC. Amino acid sequence: CASSTAGVPYNEQFF.

The chain has TRBV27 and TRBJ1-1; unclear D gene. CDR1 and CDR2 (germline): MNHEY, SMNVEV (reference sequence). This CDR3 comprises 15 residues. Trimming left V 5 bases short and J 5 bases short, with 18 bases between. CDR3: CASSLYRVGRTEAFF. DNA of the CDR3: TGTGCCAGCAGTCTTTACAGAGTGGGCCGGACTGAAGCTTTCTTT.

J is TRBJ2-4 and V is TRBV11-2, with 11 bases lining up with TRBD1. Germline V gene sequence: CDR1 SGHAT, CDR2 FQNNGV. The CDR3 extends over 16 amino acids. J lost 1 base, V lost 4 bases, and 3 bases had no gene match. The CDR3 region has the DNA TGTGCCAGCAGCTACGGACAGGGGGCTGCCAAAAACATTCAGTACTTC. It encodes CASSYGQGAAKNIQYF.

The V call is TRBV4-2, the J call TRBJ2-7, with a possible D match to TRBD2 (5 bases). This CDR3 region has 15 residues. V was shortened by 0 bases and J by 4 bases, with 13 bases between the two germline ends. CDR1 and CDR2 (germline): LGHNA, YNFKEQ. Here the CDR3 reads CASSQDPGLAYEQYF. CDR3 in DNA: TGTGCCAGCAGCCAAGATCCCGGGCTAGCTTACGAGCAGTACTTC.

This rearrangement joins TRBV29-1 to TRBJ2-2, with D perhaps matching TRBD1 (6 bases). Looked up from germline, CDR1 is SQVTM and CDR2 is ANQGSEA. This CDR3 has 14 amino acids. The CDR3 reads CSFEPTGNTGELFF. CDR3 nucleotides: TGCAGTTTTGAACCGACAGGGAACACCGGGGAGCTGTTTTTT.

This sequence joins TRBV7-9 and TRBJ2-7; 10 bases fit TRBD2. The germline gives CDR1 SEHNR, CDR2 FQNEAQ (reference sequence). V gave up 6 bases and J gave up 5 bases; unmatched junction bases: 4. The CDR3 is 13 amino acids. The CDR3: CASRAGGLDEQYF. Here the CDR3 DNA reads TGTGCCAGCAGAGCGGGGGGGCTCGACGAGCAGTACTTC.

V and J are TRBV2 and TRBJ2-7; 8 positions agree with TRBD1. This CDR3 contains 13 residues. Germline lookup yields CDR1 SNHLY and CDR2 FYNNEI. Trimming cost V 1 base and J 6 bases; bases outside gene matches: 2. DNA of the CDR3: TGTGCCAGCAGTGAAGGACAGGGGATCGAGCAGTACTTC. Its protein is CASSEGQGIEQYF.

The chain recombines TRBV27 with TRBJ2-5; the D gene is possibly TRBD1 (5 bases). The length of the CDR3 is 14 residues. Germline V gene data show CDR1 as MNHEY and CDR2 as SMNVEV (reference sequence). Trimming pared 3 bases from V and 4 bases from J, leaving 12 bases between. Here the CDR3 reads CASSFQGAIETQYF. CDR3 DNA sequence: TGTGCCAGCAGTTTCCAAGGGGCTATAGAGACCCAGTACTTC.

The chain links TRBV3-1 (or the pseudogene TRBV3-2) to TRBJ1-1; 8 bases fit TRBD1. V lost 0 bases to trimming and J lost 8 bases; unmatched junction nucleotides: 20. This CDR3 contains 19 residues. The V gene's germline CDR1 is LGHDT and CDR2 YNNKEL (reference sequence). CDR3 DNA: TGTGCCAGCAGCCAAGATTTACCGACAGGGGTTTCGAGTGGATTGGAAGCTTTCTTT. The encoded protein is CASSQDLPTGVSSGLEAFF.

The chain carries TRBV2 and TRBJ1-1; the D gene is possibly TRBD1 (5 bases). The CDR3 has 12 amino acids. CDR1 SNHLY and CDR2 FYNNEI come from the germline V gene. Trimming removed 8 bases at V and 5 bases at J, with 12 bases between. In nucleotides, the CDR3 is TGTGCCAGCGATGTTGGGGGGACTGAAGCTTTCTTT. Its translation is CASDVGGTEAFF.

The genes are TRBV29-1 and TRBJ2-1; weak D call: TRBD1 (7 bases). CDR3 length: 12 residues. V lost 8 bases and J lost 2, with 10 bases in between. From germline, CDR1 is SQVTM and CDR2 ANQGSEA. The CDR3 sequence: CSSGGTYNEQFF. The CDR3 DNA is TGCAGCTCAGGGGGGACCTACAATGAGCAGTTCTTC.

This clone has just a few counts. The V call is TRBV4-1, the J call TRBJ2-7; a weak D match, TRBD1 (6 bases). The CDR3 is made up of 14 amino acids. CDR1 and CDR2 from the germline V gene are MGHRA and YSYEKL. The V end was cut by 2 bases, the J end by 5 bases, with 13 bases between. The CDR3 loop is CASSQQGNRNEQYF. The CDR3 bases are TGCGCCAGCAGCCAACAGGGGAACAGGAACGAGCAGTACTTC.

The chain recombines TRBV7-9 with TRBJ2-2; weak D call: TRBD1 (6 bases). CDR1 is SEHNR and CDR2 is FQNEAQ in the germline V gene (reference sequence). The CDR3 has 15 residues. V was clipped by 1 base and J by 1 base, with 7 bases between them. CDR3 sequence reads: CASSLGGGNTGELFF. The CDR3 DNA is TGTGCCAGCAGCTTAGGAGGGGGGAACACCGGGGAGCTGTTTTTT.

The rearrangement links TRBV18 to TRBJ1-3, with 7 nucleotides matching TRBD1. J gave up 0 bases and V 3 bases, and 2 bases lay outside the gene matches. In germline, CDR1 is KGHSH, CDR2 LQKENI. The CDR3 length is 15 residues. The DNA of the CDR3 is TGTGCCAGCTCACCTCAGGGGGTCTCTGGAAACACCATATATTTT. Protein: CASSPQGVSGNTIYF.

The rearrangement links TRBV24-1 to TRBJ2-3; 8 nucleotides align to TRBD1. The germline CDR1 and CDR2 sequences are KGHDR and SFDVKD. V trimming: 4 bases; J trimming: 6 bases; junction bases outside the gene matches: 11. CDR3 length: 16 residues. The CDR3 nucleotides are TGTGCCACCAGTGACAGGTCGGACAGGGAGCCCGATACGCAGTATTTT. Translated: CATSDRSDREPDTQYF.

V usage is TRBV5-1 and J usage is TRBJ2-6; 7 bases are shared with TRBD1. V lost 2 bases and J lost 1; bases outside the gene matches: 3. The CDR3 totals 16 residues. CDR1 is SGHRS, CDR2 YFSETQ, per germline. CDR3 residues: CASSLGGRSGANVLTF. As DNA, the CDR3 is TGCGCCAGCAGCTTAGGGGGCCGGTCTGGGGCCAACGTCCTGACTTTC.

The CDR3 coding sequence is TGTGCCAGCAGCGATAGGGGGGGCCCGCAAGAGACCCAGTACTTC. As protein: CASSDRGGPQETQYF. The chain links TRBV9 to TRBJ2-5; possible D gene TRBD2, 7 bases. This CDR3 has 15 amino acids. With 3 bases removed from V and 2 bases from J, the gap between germline ends came to 14 bases. CDR1 SGDLS and CDR2 YYNGEE come from the germline V gene.

V is TRBV9 and J is TRBJ2-1; 11 bases map to TRBD1. The V gene end was trimmed by 3 bases and the J gene end by 3 bases; junction bases not matched to a gene: 5. The germline V gene has CDR1 SGDLS and CDR2 YYNGEE. The CDR3 loop spans 16 amino acids. This CDR3 is CASSASGTGGYNEQFF. CDR3 sequence (DNA): TGTGCCAGCAGCGCGTCCGGGACAGGGGGCTACAATGAGCAGTTCTTC. The whole variable domain, remainder taken from reference TRBV9 and TRBJ2-1, is DSGVTQTPKHLITATGQRVTLRCSPRSGDLSVYWYQQSLDQGLQFLIQYYNGEERAKGNILERFSAQQFPDLHSELNLSSLELGDSALYFCASSASGTGGYNEQFFGPGTRLTVL.